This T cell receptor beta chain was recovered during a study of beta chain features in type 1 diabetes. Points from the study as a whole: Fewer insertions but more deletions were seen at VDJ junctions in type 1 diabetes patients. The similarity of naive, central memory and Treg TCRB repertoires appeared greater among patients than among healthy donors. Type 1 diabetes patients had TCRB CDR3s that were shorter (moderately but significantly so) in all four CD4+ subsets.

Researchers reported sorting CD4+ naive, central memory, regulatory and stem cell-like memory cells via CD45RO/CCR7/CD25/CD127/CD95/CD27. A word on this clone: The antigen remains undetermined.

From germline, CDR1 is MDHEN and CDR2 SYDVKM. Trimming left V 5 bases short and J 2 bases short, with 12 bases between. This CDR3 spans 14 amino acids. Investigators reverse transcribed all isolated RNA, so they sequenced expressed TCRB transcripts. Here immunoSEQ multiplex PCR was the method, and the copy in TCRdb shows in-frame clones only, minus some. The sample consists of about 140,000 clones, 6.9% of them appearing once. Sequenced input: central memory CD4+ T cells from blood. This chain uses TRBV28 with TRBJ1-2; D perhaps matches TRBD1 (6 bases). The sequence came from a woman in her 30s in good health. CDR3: CASSLPGHNYGYTF. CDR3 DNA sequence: TGTGCCAGCAGTCTTCCGGGACACAACTATGGCTACACCTTC.